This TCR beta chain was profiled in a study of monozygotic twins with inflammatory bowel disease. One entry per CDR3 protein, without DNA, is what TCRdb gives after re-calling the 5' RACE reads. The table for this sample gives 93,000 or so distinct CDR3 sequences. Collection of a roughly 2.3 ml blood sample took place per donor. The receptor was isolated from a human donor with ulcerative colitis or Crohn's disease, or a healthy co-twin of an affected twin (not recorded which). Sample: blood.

CDR3: CASRKDRSAYEQYF. The chain carries TRBV2 and TRBJ2-7. This CDR3 spans 14 amino acids. Per germline, CDR1 SNHLY and CDR2 FYNNEI.